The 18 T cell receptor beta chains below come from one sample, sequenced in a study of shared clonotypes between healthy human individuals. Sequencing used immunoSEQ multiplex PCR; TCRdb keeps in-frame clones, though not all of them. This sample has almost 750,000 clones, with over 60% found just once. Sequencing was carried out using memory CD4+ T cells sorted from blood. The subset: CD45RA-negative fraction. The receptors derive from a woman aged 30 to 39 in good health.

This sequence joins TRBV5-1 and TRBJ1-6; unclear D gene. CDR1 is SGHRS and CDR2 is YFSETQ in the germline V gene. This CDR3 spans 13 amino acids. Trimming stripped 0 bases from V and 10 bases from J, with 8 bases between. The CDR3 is CASSLAFRSPLHF. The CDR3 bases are TGCGCCAGCAGCTTGGCTTTTAGGTCACCCCTCCACTTT. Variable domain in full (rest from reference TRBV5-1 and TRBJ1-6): KAGVTQTPRYLIKTRGQQVTLSCSPISGHRSVSWYQQTPGQGLQFLFEYFSETQRNKGNFPGRFSGRQFSNSRSEMNVSTLELGDSALYLCASSLAFRSPLHFGNGTRLTVT.

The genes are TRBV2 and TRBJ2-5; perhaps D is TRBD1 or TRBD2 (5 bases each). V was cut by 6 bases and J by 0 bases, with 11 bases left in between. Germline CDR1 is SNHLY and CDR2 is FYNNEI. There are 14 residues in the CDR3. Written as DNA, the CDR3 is TGTGCCAGCAGACCCGGGACGAACCAAGAGACCCAGTACTTC. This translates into CASRPGTNQETQYF.

The CDR3 is CASTESDGTDTQYF. In DNA, the CDR3 is TGTGCCAGCACCGAATCGGACGGCACAGATACGCAGTATTTT. This chain uses TRBV28 with TRBJ2-3; no clear D. Trimming took 7 bases from V and 1 from J, leaving 12 bases between them. The length of the CDR3 is 14 residues. Per the germline V gene, CDR1 is MDHEN and CDR2 is SYDVKM.

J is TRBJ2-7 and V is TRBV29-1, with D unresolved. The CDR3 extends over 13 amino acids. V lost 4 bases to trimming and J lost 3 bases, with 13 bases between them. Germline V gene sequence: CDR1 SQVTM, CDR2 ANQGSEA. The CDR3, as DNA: TGCAGCGTTGGTTCCTCTTGGGGCTACGAGCAGTACTTC. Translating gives CSVGSSWGYEQYF.

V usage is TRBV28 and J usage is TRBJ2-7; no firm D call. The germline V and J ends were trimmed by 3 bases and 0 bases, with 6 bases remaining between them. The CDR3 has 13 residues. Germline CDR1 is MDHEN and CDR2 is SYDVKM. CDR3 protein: CASSFQSSYEQYF. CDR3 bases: TGTGCCAGCAGTTTCCAGAGCTCCTACGAGCAGTACTTC. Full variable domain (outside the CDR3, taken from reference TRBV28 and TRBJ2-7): DVKVTQSSRYLVKRTGEKVFLECVQDMDHENMFWYRQDPGLGLRLIYFSYDVKMKEKGDIPEGYSVSREKKERFSLILESASTNQTSMYLCASSFQSSYEQYFGPGTRLTVT.

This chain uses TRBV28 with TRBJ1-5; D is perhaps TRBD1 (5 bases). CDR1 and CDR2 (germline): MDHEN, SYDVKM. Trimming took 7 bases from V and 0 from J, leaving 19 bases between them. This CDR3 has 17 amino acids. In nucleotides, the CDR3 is TGTGCCAGCAACTCTCGACAGTGGACCCTTAGCAATCAGCCCCAGCATTTT. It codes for CASNSRQWTLSNQPQHF. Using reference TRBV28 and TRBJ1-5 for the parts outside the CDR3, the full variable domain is DVKVTQSSRYLVKRTGEKVFLECVQDMDHENMFWYRQDPGLGLRLIYFSYDVKMKEKGDIPEGYSVSREKKERFSLILESASTNQTSMYLCASNSRQWTLSNQPQHFGDGTRLSIL.

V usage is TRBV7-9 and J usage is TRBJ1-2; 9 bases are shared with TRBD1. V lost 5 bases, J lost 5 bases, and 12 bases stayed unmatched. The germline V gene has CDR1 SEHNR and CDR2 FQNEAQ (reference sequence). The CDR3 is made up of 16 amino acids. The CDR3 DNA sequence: TGTGCCAGCAGCCGAAACCTGGGACAGGGCAGTTATGGCTACACCTTC. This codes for CASSRNLGQGSYGYTF.

Here the CDR3 DNA reads TGTGCCAGCAGCTCGAAGGGGGAGGTGACTGAGCAGTTCTTC. Its protein is CASSSKGEVTEQFF. This sequence joins TRBV7-6 and TRBJ2-1; D could derive from TRBD1 or TRBD2 (6 bases each). Trimming removed 4 bases from V and 9 bases from J, with 16 bases in between. CDR3 length: 14 residues. Germline V gene lookup returns CDR1 SGHVS and CDR2 FNYEAQ.

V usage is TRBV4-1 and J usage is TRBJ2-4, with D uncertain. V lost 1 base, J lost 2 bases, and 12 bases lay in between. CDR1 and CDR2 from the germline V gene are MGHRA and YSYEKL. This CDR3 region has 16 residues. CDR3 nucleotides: TGCGCCAGCAGCCAAGGATTTACGGGCTCCAAAAACATTCAGTACTTC. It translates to CASSQGFTGSKNIQYF.

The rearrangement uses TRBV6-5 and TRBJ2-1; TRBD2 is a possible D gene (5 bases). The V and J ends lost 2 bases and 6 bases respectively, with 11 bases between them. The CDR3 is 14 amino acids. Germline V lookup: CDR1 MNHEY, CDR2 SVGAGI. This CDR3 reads CASSYERPPNEQFF. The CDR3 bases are TGTGCCAGCAGTTACGAGCGGCCTCCCAATGAGCAGTTCTTC.

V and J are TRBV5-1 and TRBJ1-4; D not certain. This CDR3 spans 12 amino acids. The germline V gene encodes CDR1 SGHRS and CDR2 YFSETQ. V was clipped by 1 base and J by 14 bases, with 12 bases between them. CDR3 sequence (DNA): TGCGCCAGCAGCTTGCACGGGGAATCGCTGTTTTTT. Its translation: CASSLHGESLFF.

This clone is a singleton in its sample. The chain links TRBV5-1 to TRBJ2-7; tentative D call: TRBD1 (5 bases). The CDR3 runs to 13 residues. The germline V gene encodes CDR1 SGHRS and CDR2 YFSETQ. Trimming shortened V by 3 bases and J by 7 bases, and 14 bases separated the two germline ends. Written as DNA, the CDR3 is TGCGCCAGCAGCTGGGGCCCCCCCGAGGAGCAGTACTTC. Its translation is CASSWGPPEEQYF.

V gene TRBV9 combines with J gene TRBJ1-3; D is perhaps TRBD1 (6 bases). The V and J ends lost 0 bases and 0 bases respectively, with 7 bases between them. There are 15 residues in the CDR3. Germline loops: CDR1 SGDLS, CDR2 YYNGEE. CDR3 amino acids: CASSVAGDSGNTIYF. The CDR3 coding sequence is TGTGCCAGCAGCGTAGCAGGGGACTCTGGAAACACCATATATTTT.

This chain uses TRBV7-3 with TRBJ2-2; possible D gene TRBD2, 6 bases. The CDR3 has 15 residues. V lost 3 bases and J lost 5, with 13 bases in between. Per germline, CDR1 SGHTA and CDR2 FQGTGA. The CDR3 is CASSFTGEGTGELFF. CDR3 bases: TGTGCCAGCAGCTTCACGGGAGAGGGTACCGGGGAGCTGTTTTTT.

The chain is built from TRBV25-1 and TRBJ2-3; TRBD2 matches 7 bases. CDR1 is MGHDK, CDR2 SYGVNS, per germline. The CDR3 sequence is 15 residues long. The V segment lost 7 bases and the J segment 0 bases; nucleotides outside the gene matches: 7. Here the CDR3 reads CASTSLASSTDTQYF. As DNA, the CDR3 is TGTGCCAGCACATCACTAGCGTCAAGCACAGATACGCAGTATTTT.

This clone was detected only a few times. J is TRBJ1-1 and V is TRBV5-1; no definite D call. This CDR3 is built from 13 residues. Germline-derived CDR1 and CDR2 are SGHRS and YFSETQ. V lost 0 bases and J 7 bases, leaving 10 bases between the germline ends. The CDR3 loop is CASSLDSKGEAFF. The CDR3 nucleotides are TGCGCCAGCAGCTTGGATTCTAAGGGTGAAGCTTTCTTT.

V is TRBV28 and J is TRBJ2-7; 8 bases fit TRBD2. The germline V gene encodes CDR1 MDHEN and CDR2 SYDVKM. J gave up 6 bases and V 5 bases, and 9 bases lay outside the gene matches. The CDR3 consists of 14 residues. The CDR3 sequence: CASSPGDSGTEQYF. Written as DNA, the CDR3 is TGTGCCAGCAGTCCCGGTGATAGCGGGACCGAGCAGTACTTC.

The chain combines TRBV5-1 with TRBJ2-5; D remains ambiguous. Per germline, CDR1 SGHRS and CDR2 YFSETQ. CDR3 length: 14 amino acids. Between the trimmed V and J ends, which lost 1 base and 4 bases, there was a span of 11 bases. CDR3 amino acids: CASSLFSARETQYF. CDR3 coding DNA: TGCGCCAGCAGCTTGTTTAGTGCTAGAGAGACCCAGTACTTC.